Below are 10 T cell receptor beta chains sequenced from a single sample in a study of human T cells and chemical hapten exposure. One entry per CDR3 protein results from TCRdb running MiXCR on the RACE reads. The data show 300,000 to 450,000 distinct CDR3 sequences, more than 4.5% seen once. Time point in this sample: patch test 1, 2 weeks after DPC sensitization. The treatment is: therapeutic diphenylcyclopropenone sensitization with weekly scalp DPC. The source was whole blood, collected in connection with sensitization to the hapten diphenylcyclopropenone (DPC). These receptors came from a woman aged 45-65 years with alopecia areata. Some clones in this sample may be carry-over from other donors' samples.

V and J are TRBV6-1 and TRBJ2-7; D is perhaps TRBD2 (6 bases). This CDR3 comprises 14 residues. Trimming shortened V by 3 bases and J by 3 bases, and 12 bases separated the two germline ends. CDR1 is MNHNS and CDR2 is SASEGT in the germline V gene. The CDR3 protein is CASSEPVGSYEQYF. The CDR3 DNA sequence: TGTGCCAGCAGTGAGCCAGTCGGGAGCTACGAGCAGTACTTC.

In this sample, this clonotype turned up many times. CDR3 DNA sequence: TGTGCCAGCAGCTTAGTACGAGAGAACTATGGCTACACCTTC. Amino acid sequence: CASSLVRENYGYTF. V gene TRBV7-2 combines with J gene TRBJ1-2; D remains ambiguous. V gave up 1 base and J gave up 2 bases, with 8 bases separating them. Germline assignment: CDR1 SGHTA and CDR2 FQGNSA. The CDR3 contains 14 residues.

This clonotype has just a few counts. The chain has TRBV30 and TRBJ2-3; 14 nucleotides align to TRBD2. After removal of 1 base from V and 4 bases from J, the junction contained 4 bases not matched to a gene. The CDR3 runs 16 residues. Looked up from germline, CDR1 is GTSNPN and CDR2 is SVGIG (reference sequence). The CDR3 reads CAWSASTSGRADTQYF. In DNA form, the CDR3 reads TGTGCCTGGAGTGCCTCGACTAGCGGGAGGGCAGATACGCAGTATTTT.

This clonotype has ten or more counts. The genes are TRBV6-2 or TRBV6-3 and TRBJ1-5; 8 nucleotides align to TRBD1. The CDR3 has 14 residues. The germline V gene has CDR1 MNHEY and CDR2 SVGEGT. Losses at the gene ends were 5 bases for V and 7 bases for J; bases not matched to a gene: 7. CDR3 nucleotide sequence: TGTGCCAGCAGTAGATCAGGGGGCGTGCAGCCCCAGCATTTT. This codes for CASSRSGGVQPQHF.

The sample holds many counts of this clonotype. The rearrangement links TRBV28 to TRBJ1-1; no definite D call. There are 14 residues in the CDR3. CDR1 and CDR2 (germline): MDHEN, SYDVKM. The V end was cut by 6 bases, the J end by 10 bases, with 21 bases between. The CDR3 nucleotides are TGTGCCAGCAGCCTTTTAGGGCCATCCCACGGAGCTTTCTTT. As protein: CASSLLGPSHGAFF.

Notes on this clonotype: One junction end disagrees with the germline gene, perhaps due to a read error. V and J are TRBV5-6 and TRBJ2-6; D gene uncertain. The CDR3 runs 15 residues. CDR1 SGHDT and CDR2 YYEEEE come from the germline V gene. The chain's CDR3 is CASSWAASGANVLTF. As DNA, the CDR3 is TGTGCCAGCAGCTGGGCCGCCTCTGGAGCCAACGTCCTGACTTTC.

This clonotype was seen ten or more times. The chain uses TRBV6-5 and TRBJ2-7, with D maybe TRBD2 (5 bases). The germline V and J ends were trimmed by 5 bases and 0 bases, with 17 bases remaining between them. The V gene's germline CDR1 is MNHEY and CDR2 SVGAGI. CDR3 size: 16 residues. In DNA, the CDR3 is TGTGCCAGCAGTCCCCACGGGAAGACGGGCTCCTACGAGCAGTACTTC. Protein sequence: CASSPHGKTGSYEQYF.

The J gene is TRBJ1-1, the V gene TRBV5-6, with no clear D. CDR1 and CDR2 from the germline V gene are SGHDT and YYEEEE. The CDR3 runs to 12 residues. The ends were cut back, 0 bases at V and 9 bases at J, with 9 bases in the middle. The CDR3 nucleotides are TGTGCCAGCAGCTTGGGTGGTGTTCAAGCTTTCTTT. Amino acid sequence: CASSLGGVQAFF.

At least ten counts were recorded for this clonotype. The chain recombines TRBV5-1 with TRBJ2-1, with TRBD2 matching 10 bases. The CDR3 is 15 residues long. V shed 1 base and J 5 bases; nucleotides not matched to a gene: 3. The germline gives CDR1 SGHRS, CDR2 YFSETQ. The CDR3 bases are TGCGCCAGCAGCTTGCTAGCGGGGGCCCACAATGAGCAGTTCTTC. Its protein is CASSLLAGAHNEQFF.

CDR3 protein: CASSHSRGSGSTDTQYF. CDR3 in DNA: TGTGCCAGCAGCCATTCCCGGGGTAGCGGGAGCACAGATACGCAGTATTTT. The J gene is TRBJ2-3, the V gene TRBV7-9, with 7 bases fitting TRBD2. This CDR3 spans 17 amino acids. CDR1 and CDR2 from the germline V gene are SEHNR and FQNEAQ (reference sequence). With 5 bases clipped from V and 0 bases from J, the junction kept 11 bases outside the gene matches. The full variable domain, completed using reference TRBV7-9 and TRBJ2-3, is DTGVSQNPRHKITKRGQNVTFRCDPISEHNRLYWYRQTLGQGPEFLTYFQNEAQLEKSRLLSDRFSAERPKGSFSTLEIQRTEQGDSAMYLCASSHSRGSGSTDTQYFGPGTRLTVL.